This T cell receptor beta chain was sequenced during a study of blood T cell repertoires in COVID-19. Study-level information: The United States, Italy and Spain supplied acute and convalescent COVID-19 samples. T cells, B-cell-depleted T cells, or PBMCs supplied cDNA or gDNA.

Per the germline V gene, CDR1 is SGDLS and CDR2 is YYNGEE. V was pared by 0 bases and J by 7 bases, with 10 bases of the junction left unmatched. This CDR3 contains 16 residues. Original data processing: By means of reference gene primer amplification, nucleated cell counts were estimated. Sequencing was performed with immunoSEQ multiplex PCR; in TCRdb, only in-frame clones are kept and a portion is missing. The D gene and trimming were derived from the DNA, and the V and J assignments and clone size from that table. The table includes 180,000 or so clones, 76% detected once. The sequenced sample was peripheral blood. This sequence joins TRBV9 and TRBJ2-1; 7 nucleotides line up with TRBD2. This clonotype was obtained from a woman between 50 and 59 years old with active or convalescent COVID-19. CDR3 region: CASSVVGGGFGNEQFF. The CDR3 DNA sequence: TGTGCCAGCAGCGTAGTGGGGGGAGGGTTCGGAAATGAGCAGTTCTTC.